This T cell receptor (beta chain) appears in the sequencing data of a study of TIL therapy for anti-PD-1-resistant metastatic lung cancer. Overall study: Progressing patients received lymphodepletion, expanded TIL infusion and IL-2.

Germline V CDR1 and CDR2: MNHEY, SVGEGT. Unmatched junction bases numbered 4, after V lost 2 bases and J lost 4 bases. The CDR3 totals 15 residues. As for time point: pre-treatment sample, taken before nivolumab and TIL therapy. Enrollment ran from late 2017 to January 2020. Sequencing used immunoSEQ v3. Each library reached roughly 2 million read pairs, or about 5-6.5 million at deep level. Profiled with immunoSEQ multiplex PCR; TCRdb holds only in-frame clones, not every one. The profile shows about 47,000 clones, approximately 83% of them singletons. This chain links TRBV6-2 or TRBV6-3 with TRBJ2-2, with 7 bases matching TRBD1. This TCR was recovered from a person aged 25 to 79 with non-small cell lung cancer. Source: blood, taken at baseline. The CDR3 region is CASSYDPGGTGELFF. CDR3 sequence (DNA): TGTGCCAGCAGTTACGATCCAGGGGGCACCGGGGAGCTGTTTTTT.